This TCR beta chain was identified during a study of a mutant IDH1 vaccine in newly diagnosed glioma. On this clone: Its cognate antigen is unknown.

Time point indicated: week 23, last vaccination. Each dose of the vaccine consisted of 300 ug of mutant IDH1 20-mer peptide, with topical imiquimod. TCRdb keeps only in-frame clones here, not all; method: immunoSEQ multiplex PCR. The sample includes fewer than 35,000 clones, 70% to 90% of them seen just once. The receptor was derived from a man aged 35 to 55 with glioma. Sequencing used PBMCs, obtained from a glioma patient whose treatment included an IDH1 peptide vaccine.

CDR3 DNA: TGTGCCACCAAACAGGGACCAATTCTGGGGACTGAAGCTTTCTTT. This encodes CATKQGPILGTEAFF. The V call is TRBV15, the J call TRBJ1-1, with D possibly TRBD1 on 6 matching bases. CDR1 and CDR2 (germline): LNHNV, YYDKDF (reference sequence). V gave up 7 bases and J gave up 5 bases, with 20 bases separating them. The CDR3 length is 15 residues. The full variable domain, completed using reference TRBV15 and TRBJ1-1, is DAMVIQNPRYQVTQFGKPVTLSCSQTLNHNVMYWYQQKSSQAPKLLFHYYDKDFNNEADTPDNFQSRRPNTSFCFLDIRSPGLGDTAMYLCATKQGPILGTEAFFGQGTRLTVV.